This paragraph reports one T cell receptor (beta chain). The target antigen is unknown. Donors were systemically healthy Caucasian individuals from Russia aged about 6 to 95 years. The data were obtained in a study of blood T cells in healthy people across ages. Study-level points and caveats: It was found that TCR beta diversity correlated strongly with the percentage of naive T cells. No conclusive comparison of naive versus antigen-experienced cells was possible with unsorted PBMCs. Estimated diversity, derived from one million T cells, was regarded as an underestimate.

A second PCR of about 7 to 12 cycles used a sample-barcoded 5' primer and a J-beta primer mix. A single record per CDR3 protein comes from TCRdb applying MiXCR to the 5' RACE reads. The sample consists of about 780,000 distinct CDR3 sequences, around 62% of them appearing once. The length of the CDR3 is 17 residues. CDR1 and CDR2 (germline): MNHEY, SMNVEV (reference sequence). This receptor was identified in a young man in good health. V is TRBV27 and J is TRBJ2-4; the match to TRBD1 covers 9 bases. The J call may be mistaken, given a closer DNA end match to TRBJ2-5. The sample comprised blood. CDR3 nucleotide sequence: TGTGCCAGCAGTCTACGAAGGACAGGGGTTGAGCAAGAGACCCAGTACTTC. This gives the protein CASSLRRTGVEQETQYF.